The 25 T cell receptor beta chains presented below share a single source sample, sequenced in a study of shared clonotypes between healthy human individuals. Sequencing was performed with immunoSEQ multiplex PCR; in TCRdb, only in-frame clones are kept and a portion is missing. The sample has about 1.1 million clones, approximately 80% seen once; the top ten hold approximately 0.95%. Sequenced: memory CD4+ T cells from PBMCs. The subset was: CD45RA-negative fraction. The receptors stem from a young man in good health. Some clones in this sample may be carry-over from other donors' samples.

The genes are TRBV7-9 and TRBJ1-3, with TRBD1 matching 7 bases. The length of the CDR3 is 16 residues. In germline, CDR1 is SEHNR, CDR2 FQNEAQ (reference sequence). J gave up 4 bases and V 4 bases, and 10 bases lay outside the gene matches. Written as DNA, the CDR3 is TGTGCCAGCAGCTCTACAGGGGAAAGGCCCGGAAACACCATATATTTT. Translating gives CASSSTGERPGNTIYF.

The V and J genes are TRBV2 and TRBJ1-2; a weak D match, TRBD1 (5 bases). The CDR3 sequence is 14 residues long. The germline V gene has CDR1 SNHLY and CDR2 FYNNEI. V lost 4 bases, J lost 0 bases, and 9 bases lay in between. The CDR3 region is CASSAGAANYGYTF. The CDR3 bases are TGTGCCAGCAGTGCCGGGGCGGCTAACTATGGCTACACCTTC.

Worth noting for this clone: Other nucleotide sequences from this sample produce the same CDR3. The chain combines TRBV5-1 with TRBJ2-2; a possible D gene is TRBD1 (6 bases). Trimming removed 0 bases from V and 3 bases from J, with 9 bases in between. The CDR3 is 15 amino acids. Germline V gives CDR1 SGHRS, CDR2 YFSETQ. CDR3 protein: CASSLGAGDTGELFF. CDR3 bases: TGCGCCAGCAGCTTGGGTGCAGGGGACACCGGGGAGCTGTTTTTT. The variable domain in full, with the rest retrieved from reference TRBV5-1 and TRBJ2-2, is KAGVTQTPRYLIKTRGQQVTLSCSPISGHRSVSWYQQTPGQGLQFLFEYFSETQRNKGNFPGRFSGRQFSNSRSEMNVSTLELGDSALYLCASSLGAGDTGELFFGEGSRLTVL.

This chain links TRBV18 with TRBJ2-7; 12 nucleotides align to TRBD1. The length of the CDR3 is 16 residues. Losses at the gene ends were 3 bases for V and 6 bases for J; bases not matched to a gene: 9. Germline V gene data show CDR1 as KGHSH and CDR2 as LQKENI. Written as DNA, the CDR3 is TGTGCCAGCTCACCCCCCGCCGGGACAGGGGGCGGCGAGCAGTACTTC. It encodes CASSPPAGTGGGEQYF.

This chain joins TRBV28 and TRBJ2-6, with 9 bases aligning to TRBD2. CDR1 is MDHEN and CDR2 is SYDVKM in the germline V gene. With V trimmed by 3 bases and J by 1 base, 4 bases remained unmatched. The CDR3 is 17 amino acids. This CDR3 reads CASSLAGGGSGANVLTF. The CDR3 DNA reads TGTGCCAGCAGTTTGGCGGGAGGGGGGTCTGGGGCCAACGTCCTGACTTTC. The full variable domain, in which reference TRBV28 and TRBJ2-6 provide the parts outside the CDR3, is DVKVTQSSRYLVKRTGEKVFLECVQDMDHENMFWYRQDPGLGLRLIYFSYDVKMKEKGDIPEGYSVSREKKERFSLILESASTNQTSMYLCASSLAGGGSGANVLTFGAGSRLTVL.

The V call is TRBV19, the J call TRBJ1-1; 10 bases match TRBD1. This CDR3 has 17 residues. Germline CDR1 and CDR2: LNHDA and SQIVND (reference sequence). Trimming at V came to 8 bases and at J to 4 bases, leaving 16 bases not matched to a gene. The CDR3 region is CASSRLDRGLVGTEAFF. CDR3 bases: TGTGCCAGTTCAAGACTCGACAGGGGGCTTGTGGGCACTGAAGCTTTCTTT.

The table lists this clone with a few counts. The CDR3 nucleotides are TGTGCCAGCAGCGCGAGACCACGTCAAGATACGCAGTATTTT. As protein: CASSARPRQDTQYF. The rearrangement uses TRBV9 and TRBJ2-3, with unresolved D. V was clipped by 3 bases and J by 5 bases, with 13 bases between them. CDR1 is SGDLS, CDR2 YYNGEE, per germline. This CDR3 has 14 amino acids.

The chain uses TRBV10-3 and TRBJ2-2; D unresolved. This CDR3 has 14 amino acids. Germline loops: CDR1 ENHRY, CDR2 SYGVKD. The V gene lost 8 bases and the J gene lost 1 base, with 11 bases spanning the gap. The CDR3 region is CAIRHPGNTGELFF. The CDR3 DNA is TGTGCCATCCGCCACCCGGGGAACACCGGGGAGCTGTTTTTT.

The chain recombines TRBV4-2 with TRBJ2-1; D is uncertain. Germline V lookup: CDR1 LGHNA, CDR2 YNFKEQ. V shed 2 bases and J shed 2 bases, with 10 bases lying between them. The CDR3 sequence is 15 residues long. The CDR3 region is CASSQNPGPYNEQFF. Written as DNA, the CDR3 is TGTGCCAGCAGCCAAAACCCTGGTCCCTACAATGAGCAGTTCTTC.

This chain connects TRBV5-1 to TRBJ1-5; 7 positions match TRBD1. This CDR3 is 13 amino acids long. Germline-derived CDR1 and CDR2 are SGHRS and YFSETQ. The ends lost 0 bases at V and 7 bases at J; junction bases unmatched: 1. Here the CDR3 DNA reads TGCGCCAGCAGCTTGGAGGGGGCCCAGCCCCAGCATTTT. Translated: CASSLEGAQPQHF.

The chain employs TRBV27 and TRBJ1-5; 11 bases fit TRBD1. CDR1 and CDR2 from the germline V gene are MNHEY and SMNVEV (reference sequence). Trimming removed 6 bases from V and 5 bases from J; junction bases left unmatched: 3. The CDR3 runs 14 residues. CDR3 nucleotides: TGTGCCAGCAGCGGGACAGGGGGTGATCAGCCCCAGCATTTT. Translating gives CASSGTGGDQPQHF.

The rearrangement joins TRBV9 to TRBJ2-3; TRBD2 matches 8 bases. V was clipped by 1 base and J by 8 bases; unmatched bases: 6. The CDR3 consists of 14 residues. Germline values: CDR1 SGDLS, CDR2 YYNGEE. The CDR3 spells CASSVRSREATQYF. Written as DNA, the CDR3 is TGTGCCAGCAGCGTAAGGTCGCGGGAGGCTACGCAGTATTTT.

The J gene is TRBJ1-2, the V gene TRBV30; D is unresolved. The V gene's germline CDR1 is GTSNPN and CDR2 SVGIG (reference sequence). V lost 2 bases and J 8 bases, leaving 12 bases between the germline ends. This CDR3 has 12 residues. The CDR3 bases are TGTGCCTGGAGTTCACTCCCGGGAGGCTACACCTTC. It specifies CAWSSLPGGYTF.

In regard to this clone: At the DNA level, this CDR3 is encoded by other sequences in the same sample as well. This chain connects TRBV4-1 to TRBJ1-5; D is unclear. The CDR3 has 16 residues. Trimming cost V 0 bases and J 0 bases, with 9 bases left between them. Looked up from germline, CDR1 is MGHRA and CDR2 is YSYEKL. The CDR3, as DNA: TGCGCCAGCAGCCAAGAAGGAGGTTATAGCAATCAGCCCCAGCATTTT. Its protein product is CASSQEGGYSNQPQHF.

V usage is TRBV5-6 and J usage is TRBJ1-4, with D possibly TRBD1 on 6 matching bases. Germline V CDR1 and CDR2: SGHDT, YYEEEE. V was trimmed by 6 bases and J by 10 bases, leaving 19 bases between them. The CDR3 has 14 amino acids. CDR3 region: CASNSGRGSSKLFF. CDR3 in DNA: TGTGCCAGCAACTCTGGCAGGGGATCCTCAAAACTGTTTTTT.

The chain recombines TRBV5-8 with TRBJ2-7, with 11 nucleotides matching TRBD1. CDR1 and CDR2 from the germline V gene are SGHTS and YDEGEE. The CDR3 has 16 amino acids. V was pared by 4 bases and J by 3 bases, with 9 bases of the junction left unmatched. CDR3: CASSPGQGAIIYEQYF. Written as DNA, the CDR3 is TGTGCCAGCAGCCCTGGACAGGGGGCGATCATCTACGAGCAGTACTTC.

With respect to this clone: Sequence at one end of the junction differs from germline and may be a read error. Other DNA sequences in this sample translate to the same CDR3. The CDR3 DNA reads as TGTGCCAGCAGTCCGCGGACAGGGTGGAGCAATCAACCCCAGCATTTT. It translates to CASSPRTGWSNQPQHF. The chain uses TRBV2 and TRBJ1-5; 8 nucleotides align to TRBD1. CDR1 and CDR2 (germline): SNHLY, FYNNEI. The CDR3 is 16 residues long.

The CDR3 protein is CASSNPGQKHYEQYF. The CDR3 nucleotides read TGCGCCAGCAGCAACCCGGGGCAGAAACACTACGAGCAGTACTTC. The chain links TRBV4-1 to TRBJ2-7; D is tentatively TRBD1 or TRBD2 (5 bases each). This CDR3 region has 15 residues. CDR1 is MGHRA, CDR2 YSYEKL, per germline. Trimming stripped 5 bases from V and 3 bases from J, with 17 bases between.

V is TRBV7-2 and J is TRBJ2-1; the D gene is possibly TRBD1 (5 bases). Germline V lookup: CDR1 SGHTA, CDR2 FQGNSA. The CDR3 contains 15 residues. Trimming removed 5 bases from V and 0 bases from J, with 11 bases in between. The CDR3 nucleotides are TGTGCCAGCAGCGCGACAGCGAGCTCCTACAATGAGCAGTTCTTC. Amino acids: CASSATASSYNEQFF.

The V call is TRBV5-1, the J call TRBJ2-1; possibly TRBD1 for D (6 bases). In germline, CDR1 is SGHRS, CDR2 YFSETQ. CDR3 length: 13 amino acids. V lost 2 bases, J lost 9 bases, and 12 bases lay in between. As DNA, the CDR3 is TGCGCCAGCAGCTTCGCAGGGGCCGGTGAGCAGTTCTTC. It translates to CASSFAGAGEQFF.

The gene calls are TRBV5-1 and TRBJ1-3; D is undetermined. The CDR3 contains 13 residues. Germline-derived CDR1 and CDR2 are SGHRS and YFSETQ. V lost 4 bases to trimming and J lost 6 bases, with 11 bases between them. The CDR3 spells CASSPDPVNTIYF. In nucleotides, the CDR3 is TGCGCCAGCAGCCCGGACCCGGTAAACACCATATATTTT.

The chain uses TRBV7-6 and TRBJ2-5, with 8 bases identical to TRBD1. This CDR3 has 16 amino acids. The germline gives CDR1 SGHVS, CDR2 FNYEAQ. The V and J ends lost 2 bases and 2 bases, in that order; junction bases with no gene match: 7. DNA of the CDR3: TGTGCCAGCAGCTTACGACCAACAGGGGGTCAAGAGACCCAGTACTTC. This sequence encodes CASSLRPTGGQETQYF.

The chain uses TRBV5-1 and TRBJ1-5; 10 bases align to TRBD1. CDR1 is SGHRS and CDR2 is YFSETQ in the germline V gene. CDR3 size: 16 residues. After removal of 1 base from V and 6 bases from J, the junction contained 7 bases not matched to a gene. For the CDR3, the DNA is TGCGCCAGCAGCTTGACCTGGACAGGGGGAGGTCAGCCCCAGCATTTT. Its translation: CASSLTWTGGGQPQHF.

The gene calls are TRBV4-2 and TRBJ2-2; D uncertain. Trimming took off 2 bases at V and 0 bases at J, with 10 bases between the two ends. The CDR3 spans 16 residues. The germline V gene encodes CDR1 LGHNA and CDR2 YNFKEQ. The CDR3 is CASSQSHSTNTGELFF. The CDR3 region has the DNA TGTGCCAGCAGCCAATCCCACAGCACGAACACCGGGGAGCTGTTTTTT.

The rearrangement links TRBV28 to TRBJ2-7; TRBD1 might be the D (5 bases). CDR1 MDHEN and CDR2 SYDVKM come from the germline V gene. The CDR3 sequence is 17 residues long. V lost 3 bases to trimming and J lost 5 bases, with 23 bases between them. CDR3 amino acids: CASSFHRLGEILDEQYF. CDR3 nucleotides: TGTGCCAGCAGTTTTCATCGGCTAGGGGAAATATTGGACGAGCAGTACTTC.